This passage covers 30 T cell receptor beta chains from one sample sequenced in a study of Graves' ophthalmopathy and Graves' hyperthyroidism. Scientists amplified the TCR beta CDR3 regions from RNA transcripts. First-round RT-PCR relied on HTBI primers, and a second-round multiplex PCR came next. One entry per CDR3 protein, called by TCRdb with MiXCR from the multiplex PCR reads. The sample lists a few hundred thousand distinct CDR3 sequences; 18% were seen once. Sequencing was carried out using peripheral blood. Receptor source: a woman aged 18-29 years with Graves' ophthalmopathy.

This clonotype was recorded at least ten times. V and J are TRBV10-3 and TRBJ2-2, with a possible D match to TRBD1 (6 bases). CDR3 size: 15 residues. The germline V and J ends were trimmed by 4 bases and 0 bases, with 9 bases remaining between them. Germline values: CDR1 ENHRY, CDR2 SYGVKD. CDR3: CAISATGTNTGELFF. Written as DNA, the CDR3 is TGTGCCATCAGTGCTACAGGGACGAACACCGGGGAGCTGTTTTTT.

This clonotype was found many times. This sequence joins TRBV27 and TRBJ1-1; no firm D call. Germline CDR1 MNHEY, CDR2 SMNVEV (reference sequence). Trimming pared 6 bases from V and 0 bases from J, leaving 23 bases between. The CDR3 totals 18 residues. The CDR3 is CASSPASGDVVLNTEAFF. CDR3 DNA: TGTGCCAGCAGCCCAGCCTCAGGTGATGTGGTCCTGAACACTGAAGCTTTCTTT.

This clonotype was seen ten or more times. V gene TRBV20-1 combines with J gene TRBJ2-7; D ambiguous. With 2 bases removed from V and 2 bases from J, the gap between germline ends came to 13 bases. The germline gives CDR1 DFQATT, CDR2 SNEGSKA (reference sequence). This CDR3 has 14 residues. The CDR3 loop reads CSARKPSRPYEQYF. The CDR3 region has the DNA TGCAGTGCTAGAAAGCCCTCTCGGCCCTACGAGCAGTACTTC.

The chain carries TRBV11-2 and TRBJ1-1, with D possibly matching TRBD1 (6 bases). V was pared by 2 bases and J by 3 bases, with 16 bases between. The CDR3 is made up of 16 amino acids. From germline, CDR1 is SGHAT and CDR2 FQNNGV. The CDR3 sequence is CASSLTGRGGYTEAFF. CDR3 DNA sequence: TGTGCCAGCAGCTTAACAGGGAGAGGGGGGTACACTGAAGCTTTCTTT.

This clonotype occurred many times. The CDR3 here is CASSRGGVQPQHF. Here the CDR3 DNA reads TGTGCCAGCAGCCGCGGGGGGGTTCAGCCCCAGCATTTT. The V gene is TRBV7-2, the J gene TRBJ1-5; D is possibly TRBD1 (5 bases). CDR1 and CDR2 from the germline V gene are SGHTA and FQGNSA. V lost 5 bases to trimming and J lost 6 bases, with 11 bases between them. There are 13 residues in the CDR3.

This clonotype was counted many times. This rearrangement joins TRBV6-1 to TRBJ1-6; a possible D gene is TRBD1 (5 bases). The CDR3 consists of 13 residues. V dropped 6 bases and J dropped 4 bases, with 7 bases sitting between them. Germline V CDR1 and CDR2: MNHNS, SASEGT. The CDR3 protein is CASSWGYNSPLHF. For the CDR3, the DNA is TGTGCCAGCAGCTGGGGGTATAATTCACCCCTCCACTTT.

This CDR3 is CASSNRGAIEAFF. The CDR3 DNA reads as TGTGCCAGCAGTAACAGGGGTGCTATTGAAGCTTTCTTT. The chain carries TRBV28 and TRBJ1-1; TRBD1 matches at 7 bases. CDR3 length: 13 amino acids. The V and J ends lost 5 bases and 7 bases, in that order; junction bases with no gene match: 7. Looked up from germline, CDR1 is MDHEN and CDR2 is SYDVKM.

The sample holds many counts of this clonotype. V and J are TRBV7-9 and TRBJ2-5; D not certain. CDR1 is SEHNR and CDR2 is FQNEAQ in the germline V gene (reference sequence). The V gene lost 2 bases and the J gene lost 5 bases, with 6 bases spanning the gap. The CDR3 runs to 12 residues. The CDR3 nucleotides are TGTGCCAGCAGCTTAACGGTTGAGACCCAGTACTTC. It is translated as CASSLTVETQYF.

This clonotype showed up many times. J is TRBJ2-5 and V is TRBV11-1, with TRBD1 identical over 7 bases. The CDR3 runs 15 residues. The V segment lost 3 bases and the J segment 2 bases; nucleotides outside the gene matches: 6. Looked up from germline, CDR1 is SGHAT and CDR2 is FQDESV (reference sequence). CDR3 protein: CASSFLMGQQETQYF. The CDR3 region has the DNA TGTGCCAGCAGCTTTCTTATGGGACAGCAAGAGACCCAGTACTTC. The whole variable domain, remainder taken from reference TRBV11-1 and TRBJ2-5, is EAEVAQSPRYKITEKSQAVAFWCDPISGHATLYWYRQILGQGPELLVQFQDESVVDDSQLPKDRFSAERLKGVDSTLKIQPAELGDSAMYLCASSFLMGQQETQYFGPGTRLLVL.

In its sample, this clonotype was seen many times. The chain couples TRBV11-2 to TRBJ1-1; the D gene is possibly TRBD1 (5 bases). Between the trimmed V and J ends, which lost 4 bases and 6 bases, there was a span of 12 bases. CDR3 length: 13 residues. The germline gives CDR1 SGHAT, CDR2 FQNNGV. The chain's CDR3 is CASSSRRGAEAFF. The CDR3 coding sequence is TGTGCCAGCAGCTCAAGGAGGGGAGCTGAAGCTTTCTTT. Filled out from reference TRBV11-2 and TRBJ1-1, the complete variable domain reads EAGVAQSPRYKIIEKRQSVAFWCNPISGHATLYWYQQILGQGPKLLIQFQNNGVVDDSQLPKDRFSAERLKGVDSTLKIQPAKLEDSAVYLCASSSRRGAEAFFGQGTRLTVV.

This clonotype was seen ten or more times. J is TRBJ1-3 and V is TRBV11-2, with D unresolved. This CDR3 is built from 16 residues. The V gene's germline CDR1 is SGHAT and CDR2 FQNNGV. Trimming took off 4 bases at V and 4 bases at J, with 17 bases between the two ends. The CDR3 DNA is TGTGCCAGCAGCTCAACGGAAGGGTTGGGGGGAAACACCATATATTTT. Translating gives CASSSTEGLGGNTIYF.

This clonotype was detected many times. The chain is built from TRBV29-1 and TRBJ1-1, with D possibly TRBD1 on 5 matching bases. Germline CDR1 and CDR2: SQVTM and ANQGSEA. The length of the CDR3 is 12 residues. Trimming left V 4 bases short and J 6 bases short, with 12 bases between. The chain's CDR3 is CSVVWGSSEAFF. The CDR3 nucleotides are TGCAGCGTTGTGTGGGGGAGTTCTGAAGCTTTCTTT.

This clonotype was observed at least ten times. V and J are TRBV11-3 and TRBJ1-3; the D gene is possibly TRBD1 (5 bases). This CDR3 has 16 residues. Trimming took off 2 bases at V and 8 bases at J, with 19 bases between the two ends. CDR1 SGHNT and CDR2 YENEEA come from the germline V gene. In DNA form, the CDR3 reads TGTGCCAGCAGCTTACTCGCAGGGAATTTGGTAGACACCATATATTTT. This translates into CASSLLAGNLVDTIYF.

This clonotype was found once. The CDR3 region has the DNA TGTGCCAGCAGCTTACCCGGGACAGGGACAGAGACCCAGTACTTC. It is translated as CASSLPGTGTETQYF. V and J are TRBV7-2 and TRBJ2-5, with 9 bases matching TRBD1. The CDR3 covers 15 residues. Trimming at V came to 2 bases and at J to 4 bases, leaving 5 bases not matched to a gene. Germline V gene sequence: CDR1 SGHTA, CDR2 FQGNSA.

The sample holds many counts of this clonotype. The rearrangement uses TRBV20-1 and TRBJ2-2, with D possibly being TRBD1 (6 bases). Trimming cost V 2 bases and J 5 bases, with 9 bases left between them. Germline-derived CDR1 and CDR2 are DFQATT and SNEGSKA (reference sequence). The CDR3 totals 13 residues. The CDR3 DNA reads TGCAGTGCTAGACAGGGGATTACCGGGGAGCTGTTTTTT. Protein: CSARQGITGELFF.

This clonotype was counted at least ten times. V is TRBV12-3 or TRBV12-4 and J is TRBJ2-7, with 9 bases fitting TRBD2. J lost 3 bases, V lost 7 bases, and 13 bases had no gene match. This CDR3 comprises 16 residues. The CDR3 sequence is CASTPRVAGDRYEQYF. The CDR3 nucleotides are TGTGCCAGCACTCCCCGGGTAGCGGGAGATCGCTACGAGCAGTACTTC.

This clonotype has a single count. This chain joins TRBV9 and TRBJ2-7, with TRBD1 matching over 9 bases. The CDR3 runs to 15 residues. Trimming at V came to 3 bases and at J to 3 bases, leaving 7 bases not matched to a gene. Looked up from germline, CDR1 is SGDLS and CDR2 is YYNGEE. The CDR3 region has the DNA TGTGCCAGCAGCGAGGGGACAGGGAGTATCTACGAGCAGTACTTC. Translating it yields CASSEGTGSIYEQYF. The whole variable domain, filled in from reference TRBV9 and TRBJ2-7, reads DSGVTQTPKHLITATGQRVTLRCSPRSGDLSVYWYQQSLDQGLQFLIQYYNGEERAKGNILERFSAQQFPDLHSELNLSSLELGDSALYFCASSEGTGSIYEQYFGPGTRLTVT.

The sample holds many counts of this clonotype. The V and J genes are TRBV20-1 and TRBJ1-5; 12 nucleotides align to TRBD1. The junction had 10 bases not matched to a gene; V was cut back by 3 bases and J by 4 bases. This CDR3 region has 17 residues. Germline loops: CDR1 DFQATT, CDR2 SNEGSKA (reference sequence). The CDR3 sequence is CSARGTGGGVRNQPQHF. The DNA of the CDR3 is TGCAGTGCTAGGGGGACAGGGGGCGGGGTGCGGAATCAGCCCCAGCATTTT.

This clonotype was seen repeatedly, ten times or more. V gene TRBV28 combines with J gene TRBJ2-7, with TRBD2 matching over 8 bases. Germline trimming cut 4 bases from V and 1 base from J; bases unmatched to any gene: 9. Germline values: CDR1 MDHEN, CDR2 SYDVKM. This CDR3 spans 16 amino acids. The CDR3 nucleotides read TGTGCCAGCAGTTCCTCTTCGAGCGGGGGTTCCTACGAGCAGTACTTC. Its translation: CASSSSSSGGSYEQYF.

This clonotype was recorded at least ten times. V gene TRBV6-5 combines with J gene TRBJ1-6; D may be TRBD1 (5 bases). Between the trimmed V and J ends, which lost 4 bases and 9 bases, there was a span of 13 bases. This CDR3 is 14 amino acids long. Germline assignment: CDR1 MNHEY and CDR2 SVGAGI. CDR3 coding DNA: TGTGCCAGCAGTTCCGGACGGGGGGGTTCACCCCTCCACTTT. Its protein is CASSSGRGGSPLHF.

This clonotype was picked up many times. CDR3 DNA sequence: TGTGCCAGCAGTGATAGGCGGGGAGGGGAGCTGTTTTTT. Translation: CASSDRRGGELFF. J is TRBJ2-2 and V is TRBV25-1; D may be TRBD2 (6 bases). The CDR3 is 13 residues long. Germline CDR1 is MGHDK and CDR2 is SYGVNS. V was shortened by 3 bases and J by 8 bases, with 10 bases between the two germline ends.

This clonotype was seen many times. The V and J genes are TRBV5-1 and TRBJ1-1; D ambiguous. The CDR3 loop spans 15 amino acids. V gave up 3 bases and J gave up 1 base, with 13 bases separating them. Germline CDR1 SGHRS, CDR2 YFSETQ. The CDR3 DNA reads as TGCGCCAGCAGCTCATTCGGACGGCCGAACACTGAAGCTTTCTTT. As protein: CASSSFGRPNTEAFF.

This clonotype has a count of ten or more. V gene TRBV20-1 combines with J gene TRBJ2-7; TRBD1 matches at 8 bases. Trimming took 5 bases from V and 0 from J; bases not matched to a gene: 12. Germline V gives CDR1 DFQATT, CDR2 SNEGSKA (reference sequence). CDR3 length: 16 residues. In nucleotides, the CDR3 is TGCAGTGCTTGGAATTTCCGGGACAGGAGCTCCTACGAGCAGTACTTC. It yields the protein CSAWNFRDRSSYEQYF.

This chain uses TRBV24-1 with TRBJ2-7; TRBD1 might be the D (5 bases). CDR1 is KGHDR and CDR2 is SFDVKD in the germline V gene. V shed 3 bases and J shed 3 bases, with 8 bases lying between them. This CDR3 is 13 amino acids long. CDR3 nucleotide sequence: TGTGCCACCAGTGATGGGGCTAACTACGAGCAGTACTTC. Encoded protein: CATSDGANYEQYF.

The V and J genes are TRBV10-3 and TRBJ1-5, with 8 nucleotides matching TRBD1. V was clipped by 6 bases and J by 6 bases; unmatched bases: 7. The CDR3 totals 14 residues. CDR1 and CDR2 (germline): ENHRY, SYGVKD. As DNA, the CDR3 is TGTGCCATCAGCGCAGGGGGCGCGGGTCAGCCCCAGCATTTT. It codes for CAISAGGAGQPQHF.

This clonotype was seen ten or more times. J is TRBJ2-7 and V is TRBV11-2, with TRBD2 matching over 13 bases. The CDR3 is 14 amino acids. J lost 5 bases, V lost 6 bases, and 4 bases had no gene match. The germline V gene has CDR1 SGHAT and CDR2 FQNNGV. CDR3 DNA: TGTGCCAGCAGTCACGGACTAGCGGGAGACGAGCAGTACTTC. As protein: CASSHGLAGDEQYF. Based on the CDR3 plus reference TRBV11-2 and TRBJ2-7, the full variable domain is EAGVAQSPRYKIIEKRQSVAFWCNPISGHATLYWYQQILGQGPKLLIQFQNNGVVDDSQLPKDRFSAERLKGVDSTLKIQPAKLEDSAVYLCASSHGLAGDEQYFGPGTRLTVT.

The sample holds many counts of this clonotype. V gene TRBV18 combines with J gene TRBJ1-2; TRBD1 matches 7 bases. The length of the CDR3 is 15 residues. Trimming at V came to 3 bases and at J to 10 bases, leaving 14 bases not matched to a gene. Germline V gene data show CDR1 as KGHSH and CDR2 as LQKENI. CDR3 coding DNA: TGTGCCAGCTCACCCTTAGCGGGACAGACTGATGACTACACCTTC. The encoded protein is CASSPLAGQTDDYTF.

The sample holds many counts of this clonotype. The rearrangement links TRBV11-2 to TRBJ2-7; 15 bases are shared with TRBD2. Germline lookup yields CDR1 SGHAT and CDR2 FQNNGV. The trim removed 5 bases at V and 2 bases at J, leaving 4 bases unmatched. The CDR3 is 16 amino acids. The DNA for the CDR3 is TGTGCCAGCAGCCCCCGGACTAGCGGGAGGGCCTACGAGCAGTACTTC. This gives the protein CASSPRTSGRAYEQYF.

This clonotype occurred many times. The chain employs TRBV20-1 and TRBJ2-7; D perhaps matches TRBD2 (6 bases). The V end was cut by 1 base, the J end by 5 bases, with 9 bases between. Germline assignment: CDR1 DFQATT and CDR2 SNEGSKA (reference sequence). The CDR3 totals 12 residues. The CDR3 loop reads CSARGRANEQYF. For the CDR3, the DNA is TGCAGTGCTAGAGGGAGGGCAAACGAGCAGTACTTC.

This clonotype was picked up many times. The chain carries TRBV6-5 and TRBJ1-3; the D gene is possibly TRBD1 (6 bases). The CDR3 runs to 14 residues. In germline, CDR1 is MNHEY, CDR2 SVGAGI. Trimming cost V 6 bases and J 2 bases, with 11 bases left between them. The CDR3 DNA sequence: TGTGCCAGCAGGTACAGGGACCCTGGAAACACCATATATTTT. Its protein product is CASRYRDPGNTIYF.